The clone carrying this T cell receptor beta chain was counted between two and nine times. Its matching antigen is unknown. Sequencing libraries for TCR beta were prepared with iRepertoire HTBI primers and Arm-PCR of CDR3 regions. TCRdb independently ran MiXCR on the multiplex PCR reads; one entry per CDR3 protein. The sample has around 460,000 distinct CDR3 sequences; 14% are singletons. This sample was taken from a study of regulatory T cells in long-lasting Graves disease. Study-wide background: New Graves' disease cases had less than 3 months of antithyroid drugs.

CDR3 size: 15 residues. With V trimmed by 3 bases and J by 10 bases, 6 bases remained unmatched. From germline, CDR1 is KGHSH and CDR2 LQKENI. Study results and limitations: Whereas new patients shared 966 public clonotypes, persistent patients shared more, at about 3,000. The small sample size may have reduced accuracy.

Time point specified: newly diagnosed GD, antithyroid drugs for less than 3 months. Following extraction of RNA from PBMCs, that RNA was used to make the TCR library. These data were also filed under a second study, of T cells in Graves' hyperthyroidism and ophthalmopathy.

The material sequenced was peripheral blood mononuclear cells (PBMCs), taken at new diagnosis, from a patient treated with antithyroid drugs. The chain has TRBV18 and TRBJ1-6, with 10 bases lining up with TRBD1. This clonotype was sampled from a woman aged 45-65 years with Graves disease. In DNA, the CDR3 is TGTGCCAGCTCACCCGAGACAGGGGGCCGGTCACCCCTCCACTTT. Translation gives CASSPETGGRSPLHF.